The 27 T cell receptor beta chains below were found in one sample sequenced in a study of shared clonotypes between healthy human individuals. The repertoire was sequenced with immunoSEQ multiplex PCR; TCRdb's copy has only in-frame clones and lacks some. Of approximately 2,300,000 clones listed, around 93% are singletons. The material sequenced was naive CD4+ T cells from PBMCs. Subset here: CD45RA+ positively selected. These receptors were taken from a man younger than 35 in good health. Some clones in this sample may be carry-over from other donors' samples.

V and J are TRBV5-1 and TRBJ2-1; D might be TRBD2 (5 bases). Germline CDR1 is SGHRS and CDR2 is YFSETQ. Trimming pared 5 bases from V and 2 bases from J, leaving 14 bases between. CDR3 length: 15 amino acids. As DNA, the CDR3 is TGCGCCAGCAGTTTTGAGGGAGCCACCTACAATGAGCAGTTCTTC. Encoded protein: CASSFEGATYNEQFF.

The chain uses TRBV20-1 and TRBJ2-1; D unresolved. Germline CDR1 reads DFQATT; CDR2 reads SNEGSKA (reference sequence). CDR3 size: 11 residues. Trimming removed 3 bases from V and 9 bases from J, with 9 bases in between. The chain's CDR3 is CSASPSSEQFF. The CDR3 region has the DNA TGCAGTGCTAGTCCCAGTAGTGAGCAGTTCTTC.

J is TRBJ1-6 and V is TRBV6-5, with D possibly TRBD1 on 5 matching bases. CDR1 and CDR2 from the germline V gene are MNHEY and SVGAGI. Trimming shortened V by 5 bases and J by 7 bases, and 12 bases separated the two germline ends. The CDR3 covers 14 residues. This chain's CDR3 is CASSLRAANSPLHF. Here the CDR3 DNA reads TGTGCCAGCAGTCTCAGGGCGGCAAATTCACCCCTCCACTTT.

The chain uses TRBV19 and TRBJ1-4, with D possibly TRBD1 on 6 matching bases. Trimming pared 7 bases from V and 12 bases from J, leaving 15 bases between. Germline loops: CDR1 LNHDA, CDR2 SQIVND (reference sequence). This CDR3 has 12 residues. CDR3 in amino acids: CASNGGPRELFF. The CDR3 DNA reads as TGTGCCAGTAACGGGGGGCCCCGAGAACTGTTTTTT.

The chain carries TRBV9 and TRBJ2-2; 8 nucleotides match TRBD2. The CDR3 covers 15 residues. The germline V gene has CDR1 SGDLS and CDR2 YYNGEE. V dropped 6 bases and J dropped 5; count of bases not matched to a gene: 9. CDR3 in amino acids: CASNPLASGTGELFF. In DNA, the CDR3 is TGTGCCAGCAACCCCTTGGCTAGCGGGACCGGGGAGCTGTTTTTT.

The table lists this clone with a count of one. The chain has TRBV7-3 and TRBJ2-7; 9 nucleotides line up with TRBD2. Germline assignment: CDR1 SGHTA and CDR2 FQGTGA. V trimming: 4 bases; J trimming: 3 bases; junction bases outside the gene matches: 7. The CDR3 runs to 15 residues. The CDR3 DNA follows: TGTGCCAGCAGCTCACGTAGCGGGAGCTTCTACGAGCAGTACTTC. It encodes CASSSRSGSFYEQYF. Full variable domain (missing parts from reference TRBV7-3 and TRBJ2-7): GAGVSQTPSNKVTEKGKYVELRCDPISGHTALYWYRQSLGQGPEFLIYFQGTGAADDSGLPNDRFFAVRPEGSVSTLKIQRTERGDSAVYLCASSSRSGSFYEQYFGPGTRLTVT.

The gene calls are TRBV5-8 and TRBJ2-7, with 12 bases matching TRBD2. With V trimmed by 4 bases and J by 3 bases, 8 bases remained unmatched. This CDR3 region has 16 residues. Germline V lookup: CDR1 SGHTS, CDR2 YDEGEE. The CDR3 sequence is CASSPQTSGRFYEQYF. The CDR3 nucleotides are TGTGCCAGCAGCCCCCAAACTAGCGGGAGGTTCTACGAGCAGTACTTC. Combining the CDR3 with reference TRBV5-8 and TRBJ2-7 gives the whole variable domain EAGVTQSPTHLIKTRGQQATLRCSPISGHTSVYWYQQALGLGLQFLLWYDEGEERNRGNFPPRFSGRQFPNYSSELNVNALELEDSALYLCASSPQTSGRFYEQYFGPGTRLTVT.

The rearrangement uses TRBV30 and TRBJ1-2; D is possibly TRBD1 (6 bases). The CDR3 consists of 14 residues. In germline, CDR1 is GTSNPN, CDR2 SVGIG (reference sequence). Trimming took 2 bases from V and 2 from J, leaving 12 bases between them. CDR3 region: CAWSKGGTNYGYTF. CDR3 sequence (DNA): TGTGCCTGGAGTAAAGGGGGGACCAACTATGGCTACACCTTC.

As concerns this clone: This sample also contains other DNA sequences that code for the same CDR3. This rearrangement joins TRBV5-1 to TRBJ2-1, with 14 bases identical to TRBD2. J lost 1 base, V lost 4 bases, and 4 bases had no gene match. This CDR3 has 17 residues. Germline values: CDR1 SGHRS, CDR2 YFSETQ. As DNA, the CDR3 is TGCGCCAGCAGCAAAGGACTAGCGGGAGGATCCTACAATGAGCAGTTCTTC. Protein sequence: CASSKGLAGGSYNEQFF.

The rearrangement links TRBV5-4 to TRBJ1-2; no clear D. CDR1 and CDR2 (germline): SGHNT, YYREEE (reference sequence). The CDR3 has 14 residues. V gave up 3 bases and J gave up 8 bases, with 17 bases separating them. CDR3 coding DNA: TGTGCCAGCAGCTCGCGGACCGCTTCGAGGGGCTACACCTTC. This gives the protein CASSSRTASRGYTF. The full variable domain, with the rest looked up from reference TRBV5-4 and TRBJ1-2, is ETGVTQSPTHLIKTRGQQVTLRCSSQSGHNTVSWYQQALGQGPQFIFQYYREEENGRGNFPPRFSGLQFPNYSSELNVNALELDDSALYLCASSSRTASRGYTFGSGTRLTVV.

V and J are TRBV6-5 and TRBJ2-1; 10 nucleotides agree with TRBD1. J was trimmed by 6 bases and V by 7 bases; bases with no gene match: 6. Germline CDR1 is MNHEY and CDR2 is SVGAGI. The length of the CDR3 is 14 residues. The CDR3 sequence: CASTGTGVGNEQFF. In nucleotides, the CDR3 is TGTGCCAGCACGGGGACAGGGGTGGGCAATGAGCAGTTCTTC.

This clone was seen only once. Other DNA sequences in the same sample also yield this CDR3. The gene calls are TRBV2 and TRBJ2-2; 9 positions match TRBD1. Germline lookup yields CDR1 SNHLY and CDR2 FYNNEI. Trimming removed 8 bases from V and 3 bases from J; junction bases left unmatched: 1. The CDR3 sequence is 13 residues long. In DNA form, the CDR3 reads TGTGCCAGCCGGGACAGGGACACCGGGGAGCTGTTTTTT. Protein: CASRDRDTGELFF.

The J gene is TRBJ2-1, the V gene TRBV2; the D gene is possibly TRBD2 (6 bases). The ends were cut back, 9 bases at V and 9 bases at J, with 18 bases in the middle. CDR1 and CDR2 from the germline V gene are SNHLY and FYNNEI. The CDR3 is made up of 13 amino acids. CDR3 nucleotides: TGTGCCAGGTCTGTAGCGAGGGAGGTTGAGCAGTTCTTC. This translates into CARSVAREVEQFF.

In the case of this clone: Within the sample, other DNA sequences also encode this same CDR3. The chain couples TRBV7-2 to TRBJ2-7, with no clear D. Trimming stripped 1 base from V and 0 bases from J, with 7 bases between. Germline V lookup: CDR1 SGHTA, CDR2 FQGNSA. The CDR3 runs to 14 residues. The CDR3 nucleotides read TGTGCCAGCAGCTTAGGGGCGCGCTCCTACGAGCAGTACTTC. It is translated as CASSLGARSYEQYF.

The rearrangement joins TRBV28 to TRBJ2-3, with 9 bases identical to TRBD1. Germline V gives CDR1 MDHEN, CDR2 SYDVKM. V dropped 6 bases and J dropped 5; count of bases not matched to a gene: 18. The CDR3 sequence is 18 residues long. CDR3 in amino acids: CASRPRGFSGQGLDTQYF. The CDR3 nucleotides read TGTGCCAGCAGACCCCGGGGGTTTTCGGGACAGGGATTAGATACGCAGTATTTT.

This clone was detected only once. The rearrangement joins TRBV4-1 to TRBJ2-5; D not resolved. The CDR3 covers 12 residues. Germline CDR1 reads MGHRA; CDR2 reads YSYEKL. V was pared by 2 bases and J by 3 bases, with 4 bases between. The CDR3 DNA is TGCGCCAGCAGCCAAAACAAAGAGACCCAGTACTTC. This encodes CASSQNKETQYF.

This CDR3 is CASSLGSSETQYF. The DNA for the CDR3 is TGTGCCAGCAGCTTAGGTTCGAGTGAGACCCAGTACTTC. This chain joins TRBV7-2 and TRBJ2-5; D is unclear. The V gene lost 1 base and the J gene lost 5 bases, with 8 bases spanning the gap. This CDR3 contains 13 residues. Germline assignment: CDR1 SGHTA and CDR2 FQGNSA.

CDR3 nucleotide sequence: TGCAGCGTTGATTCTGTCAGGTCAAGGGACAATGAGCAGTTCTTC. Amino acid sequence: CSVDSVRSRDNEQFF. V and J are TRBV29-1 and TRBJ2-1, with D hard to call. The CDR3 has 15 residues. Germline CDR1 reads SQVTM; CDR2 reads ANQGSEA. The V end lost 3 bases, the J end lost 5 bases, and 17 bases lay between the germline ends.

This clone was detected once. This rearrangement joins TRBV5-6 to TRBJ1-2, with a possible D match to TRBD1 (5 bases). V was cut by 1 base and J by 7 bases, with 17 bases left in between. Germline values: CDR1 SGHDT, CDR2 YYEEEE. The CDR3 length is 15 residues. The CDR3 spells CASSLLKFFGGGYTF. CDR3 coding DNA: TGTGCCAGCAGCTTGTTGAAATTTTTTGGGGGTGGCTACACCTTC.

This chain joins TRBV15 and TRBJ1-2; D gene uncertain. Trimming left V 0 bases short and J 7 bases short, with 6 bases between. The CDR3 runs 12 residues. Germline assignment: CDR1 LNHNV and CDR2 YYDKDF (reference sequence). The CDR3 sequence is CATSRERFGYTF. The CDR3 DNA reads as TGTGCCACCAGCAGAGAAAGGTTTGGCTACACCTTC.

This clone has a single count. The CDR3 reads CATTIAGRETQYF. CDR3 nucleotides: TGTGCCACCACTATAGCGGGCCGAGAGACCCAGTACTTC. V usage is TRBV2 and J usage is TRBJ2-5; TRBD2 aligns across 7 bases. The V gene end was trimmed by 10 bases and the J gene end by 4 bases; junction bases not matched to a gene: 9. The germline V gene has CDR1 SNHLY and CDR2 FYNNEI. The CDR3 totals 13 residues.

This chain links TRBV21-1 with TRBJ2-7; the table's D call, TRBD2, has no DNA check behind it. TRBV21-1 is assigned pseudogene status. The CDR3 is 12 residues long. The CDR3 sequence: CASPGAGAEQYF. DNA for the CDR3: TGTGCCAGCCCCGGGGCGGGGGCCGAGCAGTACTTC.

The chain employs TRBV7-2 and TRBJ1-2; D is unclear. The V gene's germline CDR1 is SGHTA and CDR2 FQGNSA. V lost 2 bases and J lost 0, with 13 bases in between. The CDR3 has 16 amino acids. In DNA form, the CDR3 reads TGTGCCAGCAGCTTAAAGTCGCAGACAACTAACTATGGCTACACCTTC. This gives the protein CASSLKSQTTNYGYTF.

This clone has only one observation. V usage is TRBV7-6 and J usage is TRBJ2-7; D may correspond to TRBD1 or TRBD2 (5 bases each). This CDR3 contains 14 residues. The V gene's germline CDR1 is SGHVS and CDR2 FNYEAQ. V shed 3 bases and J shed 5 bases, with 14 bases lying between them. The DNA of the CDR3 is TGTGCCAGCAGCTTGGGGACCCCTTTGGACGAGCAGTACTTC. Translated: CASSLGTPLDEQYF. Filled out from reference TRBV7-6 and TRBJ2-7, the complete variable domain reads GAGVSQSPRYKVTKRGQDVALRCDPISGHVSLYWYRQALGQGPEFLTYFNYEAQQDKSGLPNDRFSAERPEGSISTLTIQRTEQRDSAMYRCASSLGTPLDEQYFGPGTRLTVT.

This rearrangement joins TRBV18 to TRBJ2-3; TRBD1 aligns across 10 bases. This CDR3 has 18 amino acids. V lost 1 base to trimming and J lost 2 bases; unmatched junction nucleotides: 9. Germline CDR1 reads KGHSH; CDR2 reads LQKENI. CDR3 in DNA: TGTGCCAGCTCACCACTCCGAGGGGGACAGGGGACCACAGATACGCAGTATTTT. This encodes CASSPLRGGQGTTDTQYF.

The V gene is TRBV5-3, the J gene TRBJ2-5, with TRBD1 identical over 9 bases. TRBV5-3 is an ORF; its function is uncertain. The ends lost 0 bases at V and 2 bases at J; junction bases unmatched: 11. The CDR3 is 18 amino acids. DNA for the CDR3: TGTGCCAGAAGCTTGGAGTTTGAGGACAGGGGAAGTCAAGAGACCCAGTACTTC. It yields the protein CARSLEFEDRGSQETQYF.

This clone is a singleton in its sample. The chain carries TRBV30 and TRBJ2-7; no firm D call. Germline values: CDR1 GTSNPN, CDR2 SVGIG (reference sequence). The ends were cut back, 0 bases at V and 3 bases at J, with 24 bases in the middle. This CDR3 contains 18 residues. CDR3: CAWSVRVDGLPRFYEQYF. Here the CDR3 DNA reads TGTGCCTGGAGTGTACGCGTCGACGGCCTCCCCCGATTCTACGAGCAGTACTTC. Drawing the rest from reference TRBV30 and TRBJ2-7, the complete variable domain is SQTIHQWPATLVQPVGSPLSLECTVEGTSNPNLYWYRQAAGRGLQLLFYSVGIGQISSEVPQNLSASRPQDRQFILSSKKLLLSDSGFYLCAWSVRVDGLPRFYEQYFGPGTRLTVT.